This T cell receptor (beta chain) was sequenced for a study of naive and memory T cell subsets. An equimolar mix of two oligonucleotides served as the beta constant-region primer for TRBC1 and TRBC2. Four rounds of PCR amplified the ligated cDNA using nested alpha and beta constant-region primers plus SP2. A 12-nucleotide UMI and the SP2 primer were added to the cDNA 3' end by oligonucleotide ligation. TCRdb independently ran MiXCR on the UMI-ligation and nested PCR reads; one entry per CDR3 protein. Found here are some 110,000 distinct CDR3 sequences, 36% of them singletons; the top ten hold 0.8% to 1%. The CDR3 has 15 amino acids. Germline CDR1 is SGHRS and CDR2 is YFSETQ. J lost 2 bases, V lost 6 bases, and 6 bases had no gene match.

The material sequenced was central memory CD4+ T cells from blood. V gene TRBV5-1 combines with J gene TRBJ2-2; 8 nucleotides align to TRBD2. This clonotype originated in a human donor in good health. The CDR3 sequence is CASKVGLANTGELFF. In DNA, the CDR3 is TGCGCCAGCAAGGTCGGACTAGCAAACACCGGGGAGCTGTTTTTT.